Listed below are T cell receptor beta chains from one sample, sequenced in a study of radiation and T cells in renal cell carcinoma. TCRdb's copy holds only in-frame clones and misses some; the assay was immunoSEQ multiplex PCR. The sample holds approximately 110,000 clones, about four fifths seen once. This sample comprised blood, obtained from a patient whose treatment included radiotherapy and nephrectomy. These receptors were taken from a woman in her sixties or seventies with renal cell carcinoma. The CDR3 runs from the conserved cysteine through the conserved F or W. The D gene is left open where the match is weak. Size values are once, few and many counts, or a class for expanded clones, and some rows have none.

-,TRBV19,-,TRBJ2-6,CASSATGSGANVLTF,TGTGCCAGTAGTGCCACAGGGTCTGGGGCCAACGTCCTGACTTTC
-,TRBV15,-,TRBJ2-5,CATSGTGETQYF,TGTGCCACCAGCGGAACAGGGGAGACCCAGTACTTC
-,TRBV5-8,-,TRBJ1-3,CASSLKGYTIYF,TGTGCCAGCAGCTTGAAGGGGTACACCATATATTTT
-,TRBV18,-,TRBJ1-1,CASSREWGGVNTEAFF,TGTGCCAGCTCACGGGAGTGGGGGGGCGTTAACACTGAAGCTTTCTTT
-,TRBV7-3,-,TRBJ1-1,CASSLIQGSTEAFF,TGTGCCAGCAGCTTAATCCAGGGGAGTACTGAAGCTTTCTTT
-,TRBV5-4,few,TRBJ1-1,CASSLAGPYTEAFF,TGTGCCAGCAGCTTGGCAGGACCCTACACTGAAGCTTTCTTT
-,TRBV5-1,-,TRBJ2-5,CASSLVPTAPTSTETQYF,TGCGCCAGCAGCTTGGTCCCCACCGCCCCGACTAGTACGGAGACCCAGTACTTC
-,TRBV5-8,-,TRBJ1-4,CASSLWGAGEKLFF,TGTGCCAGCAGCTTATGGGGGGCCGGAGAAAAACTGTTTTTT
-,TRBV25-1,-,TRBJ1-2,CASSDGAGYTF,TGTGCCAGCAGTGACGGGGCTGGCTACACCTTC
-,TRBV5-6,once,TRBJ1-1,CASSFGRTNTEAFF,TGTGCCAGCAGCTTCGGACGGACGAACACTGAAGCTTTCTTT
TRBD1,TRBV6-5,-,TRBJ1-5,CASNQQGQGGQPQHF,TGTGCCAGCAACCAACAGGGACAGGGAGGTCAGCCCCAGCATTTT
-,TRBV7-9,few,TRBJ1-2,CASSYTPGSNYGYTF,TGTGCCAGCAGCTATACCCCGGGATCCAACTATGGCTACACCTTC
-,TRBV11-3,-,TRBJ2-7,CASSLGPTDRYEQYF,TGTGCCAGCAGCTTAGGTCCGACAGATCGCTACGAGCAGTACTTC
-,TRBV6-6,-,TRBJ1-5,CALGGTQTNQPQHF,TGTGCCCTGGGGGGGACCCAAACTAATCAGCCCCAGCATTTT
-,TRBV19,-,TRBJ1-5,CASSIQGSNQPQHF,TGTGCCAGTAGTATCCAGGGCAGCAATCAGCCCCAGCATTTT